A selection of T cell receptor beta chains follows, all from one sample in a study of blood T cells in healthy people across ages. TCRdb re-called the 5' RACE reads through MiXCR, storing one row per CDR3 protein. The sample carries 650,000 to 800,000 distinct CDR3 sequences, over 40% recorded once. What was sequenced was blood. The source is a woman of 80 years or more in good health. CDR3s include the opening cysteine and the closing phenylalanine or tryptophan. D genes are given only for firm matches. Not all rows give a size; the values are once, few, many and, for expanded clones, a class.

d_gene: -
j_gene: TRBJ2-1
v_gene: TRBV27
abundance: -
CDR3aa: CASSLRIGGINEQFF
CDR3nt: TGTGCCAGCAGTTTAAGGATAGGGGGGATTAATGAGCAGTTCTTC

d_gene: TRBD2
j_gene: TRBJ2-5
v_gene: TRBV20-1
abundance: -
CDR3aa: CSGNTLDSGIPGETQYF
CDR3nt: TGCAGTGGTAATACCCTGGATAGCGGGATACCGGGGGAGACCCAGTACTTC

d_gene: -
j_gene: TRBJ2-2
v_gene: TRBV28
abundance: -
CDR3aa: CASSWASTGTGELFF
CDR3nt: TGTGCCAGCAGTTGGGCCAGCACCGGGACCGGGGAGCTGTTTTTT

d_gene: TRBD1
j_gene: TRBJ1-5
v_gene: TRBV6-5
abundance: once
CDR3aa: CASSPDRATNQPQHF
CDR3nt: TGTGCCAGCAGCCCGGACAGGGCGACCAATCAGCCCCAGCATTTT

d_gene: TRBD1
j_gene: TRBJ2-3
v_gene: TRBV20-1
abundance: -
CDR3aa: CSARDTGQGNTDAQYF
CDR3nt: TGCAGTGCTAGAGATACGGGACAGGGGAACACAGATGCGCAGTATTTT

d_gene: -
j_gene: TRBJ2-2
v_gene: TRBV2
abundance: -
CDR3aa: CASRAAALTNTGELFF
CDR3nt: TGTGCCAGCAGGGCCGCTGCCTTGACGAACACCGGGGAGCTGTTTTTT

d_gene: TRBD2
j_gene: TRBJ2-2
v_gene: TRBV5-1
abundance: few
CDR3aa: CASSLEAGGFSTGELFF
CDR3nt: TGCGCCAGCAGCTTGGAGGCGGGAGGATTTTCCACCGGGGAGCTGTTTTTT

d_gene: TRBD2
j_gene: TRBJ2-1
v_gene: TRBV10-3
abundance: many
CDR3aa: CAISEARREGNEQFF
CDR3nt: TGTGCCATCAGTGAGGCACGCAGGGAGGGAAATGAGCAGTTCTTC

d_gene: TRBD1
j_gene: TRBJ2-7
v_gene: TRBV4-3
abundance: -
CDR3aa: CASSQRQGVDEQYF
CDR3nt: TGCGCCAGCAGCCAGAGACAGGGGGTCGACGAGCAGTACTTC

d_gene: -
j_gene: TRBJ1-2
v_gene: TRBV7-2
abundance: -
CDR3aa: CASSLDRQANYGYTF
CDR3nt: TGTGCCAGCAGCTTAGACAGGCAGGCCAACTATGGCTACACCTTC

d_gene: TRBD1
j_gene: TRBJ2-1
v_gene: TRBV7-9
abundance: few
CDR3aa: CASSPRTGQGYNEQFF
CDR3nt: TGTGCCAGCAGCCCTCGGACTGGACAGGGCTACAATGAGCAGTTCTTC

d_gene: TRBD1
j_gene: TRBJ2-6
v_gene: TRBV28
abundance: once
CDR3aa: CASRPGTAGANVLTF
CDR3nt: TGTGCCAGCAGACCCGGGACAGCTGGGGCCAACGTCCTGACTTTC

d_gene: -
j_gene: TRBJ1-2
v_gene: TRBV29-1
abundance: -
CDR3aa: CSAPGNYGYTF
CDR3nt: TGCAGCGCGCCAGGAAACTATGGCTACACCTTC

d_gene: -
j_gene: TRBJ1-6
v_gene: TRBV11-1
abundance: many
CDR3aa: CASSPGGRGLWSPLHF
CDR3nt: TGTGCCAGCAGCCCCGGGGGCCGAGGATTGTGGTCACCCCTCCACTTT

d_gene: -
j_gene: TRBJ2-7
v_gene: TRBV5-1
abundance: many
CDR3aa: CASSLDLSYEQYF
CDR3nt: TGCGCCAGCAGCTTGGACCTCTCCTACGAGCAGTACTTC

d_gene: TRBD2
j_gene: TRBJ2-1
v_gene: TRBV20-1
abundance: -
CDR3aa: CSARLAGLDEQFF
CDR3nt: TGCAGTGCTAGACTAGCGGGGTTAGATGAGCAGTTCTTC

d_gene: -
j_gene: TRBJ2-3
v_gene: TRBV4-1
abundance: once
CDR3aa: CASSQDFGYRTDTQYF
CDR3nt: TGCGCCAGCAGCCAAGATTTCGGGTACCGCACAGATACGCAGTATTTT

d_gene: -
j_gene: TRBJ2-3
v_gene: TRBV12-3/TRBV12-4
abundance: -
CDR3aa: CASRRGTVNPTDTQYF
CDR3nt: TGTGCCAGCAGGAGAGGGACCGTAAATCCCACAGATACGCAGTATTTT

d_gene: TRBD1
j_gene: TRBJ2-1
v_gene: TRBV15
abundance: -
CDR3aa: CATSRGPGQGYNEQFF
CDR3nt: TGTGCCACCAGCAGAGGTCCGGGACAGGGTTACAATGAGCAGTTCTTC

d_gene: -
j_gene: TRBJ2-3
v_gene: TRBV5-5
abundance: -
CDR3aa: CASSLATRSLAQYF
CDR3nt: TGTGCCAGCAGCTTGGCAACACGGTCCCTGGCGCAGTATTTT

d_gene: TRBD2
j_gene: TRBJ2-1
v_gene: TRBV28
abundance: -
CDR3aa: CASRASGGNHNEQFF
CDR3nt: TGTGCCAGCAGAGCTAGCGGAGGAAACCACAATGAGCAGTTCTTC

d_gene: -
j_gene: TRBJ2-5
v_gene: TRBV3-1
abundance: -
CDR3aa: CAGSHAGSSETQYF
CDR3nt: TGTGCCGGCAGCCATGCAGGGTCCTCAGAGACCCAGTACTTC

d_gene: -
j_gene: TRBJ2-4
v_gene: TRBV11-2
abundance: few
CDR3aa: CASSRDWRDIQYF
CDR3nt: TGTGCCAGCAGCCGAGATTGGAGGGACATTCAGTACTTC

d_gene: -
j_gene: TRBJ2-4
v_gene: TRBV29-1
abundance: -
CDR3aa: CSKGTPQGTQYF
CDR3nt: TGCAGCAAAGGGACTCCACAAGGCACCCAGTACTTC

d_gene: -
j_gene: TRBJ2-6
v_gene: TRBV2
abundance: many
CDR3aa: CASSESGLGANVLTF
CDR3nt: TGTGCCAGCAGTGAATCAGGGCTCGGGGCCAACGTCCTGACTTTC

d_gene: -
j_gene: TRBJ1-5
v_gene: TRBV10-2
abundance: -
CDR3aa: CASSDGTGNQHF
CDR3nt: TGCGCCAGCAGTGATGGTACTGGGAACCAGCATTTT

d_gene: -
j_gene: TRBJ2-7
v_gene: TRBV29-1
abundance: -
CDR3aa: CSVAGTRSYEQYF
CDR3nt: TGCAGCGTTGCGGGAACCAGATCCTACGAGCAGTACTTC

d_gene: TRBD1
j_gene: TRBJ2-7
v_gene: TRBV18
abundance: -
CDR3aa: CASSPGQDNRIGEQYF
CDR3nt: TGTGCCAGCTCACCGGGACAGGATAATAGAATCGGCGAGCAGTACTTC

d_gene: -
j_gene: TRBJ1-4
v_gene: TRBV15
abundance: few
CDR3aa: CATSRTNEKLFF
CDR3nt: TGTGCCACCAGCCGTACTAATGAAAAACTGTTTTTT

d_gene: -
j_gene: TRBJ2-1
v_gene: TRBV3-1
abundance: -
CDR3aa: CASSAGGAGYNEQFF
CDR3nt: TGTGCCAGCAGCGCAGGGGGGGCGGGCTACAATGAGCAGTTCTTC

d_gene: -
j_gene: TRBJ2-5
v_gene: TRBV7-3
abundance: few
CDR3aa: CPSSLSPVVPKRETQYF
CDR3nt: TGTCCCAGCAGCTTATCCCCCGTGGTCCCCAAACGGGAGACCCAGTACTTC

d_gene: TRBD1
j_gene: TRBJ2-5
v_gene: TRBV12-3/TRBV12-4
abundance: few
CDR3aa: CASSWVGGTGSAETQYF
CDR3nt: TGTGCCAGCAGTTGGGTGGGCGGGACAGGGTCTGCGGAGACCCAGTACTTC

d_gene: TRBD1
j_gene: TRBJ2-7
v_gene: TRBV20-1
abundance: many
CDR3aa: CSATPGQVLSYEQYF
CDR3nt: TGCAGTGCTACTCCTGGACAGGTTCTTTCCTACGAGCAGTACTTC

d_gene: TRBD2
j_gene: TRBJ2-7
v_gene: TRBV10-3
abundance: many
CDR3aa: CAISDTSGVLHEQYF
CDR3nt: TGTGCCATCAGTGACACTAGCGGGGTCCTCCACGAGCAGTACTTC

d_gene: -
j_gene: TRBJ2-1
v_gene: TRBV11-2
abundance: -
CDR3aa: CASSLGTVRTGEQFF
CDR3nt: TGTGCCAGCAGCTTAGGGACAGTGAGAACGGGTGAGCAGTTCTTC

d_gene: TRBD1
j_gene: TRBJ2-7
v_gene: TRBV27
abundance: -
CDR3aa: CASSFDADRNSYEQYF
CDR3nt: TGTGCCAGCAGTTTCGACGCGGACAGGAACTCCTACGAGCAGTACTTC

d_gene: -
j_gene: TRBJ1-1
v_gene: TRBV12-3/TRBV12-4
abundance: -
CDR3aa: CASSSPSPNLGDTEAFF
CDR3nt: TGTGCCAGCAGCTCCCCCAGTCCCAACCTTGGGGACACTGAAGCTTTCTTT

d_gene: TRBD2
j_gene: TRBJ2-2
v_gene: TRBV4-1
abundance: -
CDR3aa: CASSHVRAGTGELFF
CDR3nt: TGCGCCAGCAGCCACGTACGAGCGGGGACCGGGGAGCTGTTTTTT

d_gene: -
j_gene: TRBJ1-1
v_gene: TRBV20-1
abundance: -
CDR3aa: CSAWDHASWNTEAFF
CDR3nt: TGCAGTGCGTGGGACCACGCCAGTTGGAACACTGAAGCTTTCTTT

d_gene: -
j_gene: TRBJ1-5
v_gene: TRBV11-2
abundance: -
CDR3aa: CASSLSPSNQPRHF
CDR3nt: TGTGCTAGCAGCTTATCCCCGAGCAATCAGCCCCGGCATTTT

d_gene: -
j_gene: TRBJ1-1
v_gene: TRBV11-3
abundance: few
CDR3aa: CASSLVNDSMNTEAFF
CDR3nt: TGTGCCAGCAGCTTAGTTAACGACAGTATGAACACTGAAGCTTTCTTT

d_gene: TRBD2
j_gene: TRBJ2-3
v_gene: TRBV29-1
abundance: -
CDR3aa: CSYRTSADTQYF
CDR3nt: TGCAGCTACAGGACTAGCGCTGATACGCAGTATTTT